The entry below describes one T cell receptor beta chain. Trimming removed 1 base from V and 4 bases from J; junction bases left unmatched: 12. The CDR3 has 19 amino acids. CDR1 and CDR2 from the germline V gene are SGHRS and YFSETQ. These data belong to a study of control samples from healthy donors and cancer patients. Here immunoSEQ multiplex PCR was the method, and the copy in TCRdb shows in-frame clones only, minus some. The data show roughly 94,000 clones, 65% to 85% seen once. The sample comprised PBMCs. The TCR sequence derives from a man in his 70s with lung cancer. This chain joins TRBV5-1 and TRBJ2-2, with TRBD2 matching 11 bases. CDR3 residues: CASSLSSGGVSLSTGELFF. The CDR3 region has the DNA TGCGCCAGCAGCTTGAGTAGCGGGGGGGTCTCCCTCAGCACCGGGGAGCTGTTTTTT.